This record looks at one T cell receptor beta chain sequence and its context. With 60 Vbeta and 13 Jbeta primers, the PCR was carried out. The data were produced by immunoSEQ multiplex PCR, yet TCRdb's version contains in-frame clones alone and is incomplete. The data contain 130,000 or so clones, about three quarters of them singletons. Nominally healthy donors were sampled, though unrecorded immune exposures were likely. The record originates from a study of cytomegalovirus exposure and HLA in healthy donors. The source is a middle-aged woman in good health and CMV-seronegative. Specimen: PBMCs.

The CDR3 region has the DNA TGCGCCAGCAGCTTCCAATTGGGAGGCCCTAGCACAGATACGCAGTATTTT. This gives the protein CASSFQLGGPSTDTQYF. The chain employs TRBV5-1 and TRBJ2-3; possible D gene TRBD2, 6 bases. There are 17 residues in the CDR3. The germline CDR1 and CDR2 sequences are SGHRS and YFSETQ. The V and J ends lost 2 bases and 0 bases respectively, with 16 bases between them.